Presented here are 9 T cell receptor beta chains from one specimen sequenced in a study of cytomegalovirus exposure and HLA in healthy donors. The primer mix had 60 Vbeta and 13 Jbeta primers. Profiling relied on immunoSEQ multiplex PCR, and the TCRdb table lists in-frame clones only, not all of them. The repertoire consists of more than 150,000 clones, with around 82% occurring once and the leading ten covering 2% to 2.5%. Sequenced sample: PBMCs. The source of these receptors is a woman aged 25 to 39 in good health and CMV-seropositive.

The gene calls are TRBV6-5 and TRBJ1-6, with 11 positions matching TRBD1. This CDR3 has 15 residues. Germline assignment: CDR1 MNHEY and CDR2 SVGAGI. V trimming: 6 bases; J trimming: 8 bases; junction bases outside the gene matches: 6. This CDR3 is CASRGRGQGDSPLHF. The CDR3 DNA reads TGTGCCAGCAGGGGCCGGGGACAGGGGGATTCACCCCTCCACTTT.

This rearrangement joins TRBV4-2 to TRBJ2-3; the D gene is possibly TRBD2 (5 bases). Germline V lookup: CDR1 LGHNA, CDR2 YNFKEQ. V lost 1 base and J 5 bases, leaving 13 bases between the germline ends. The CDR3 sequence is 15 residues long. The CDR3 DNA reads TGTGCCAGCAGCCAAGGCCGCGCAGAGGGAGATACGCAGTATTTT. This sequence encodes CASSQGRAEGDTQYF.

The V call is TRBV5-1, the J call TRBJ2-3; the match to TRBD1 covers 10 bases. V shed 2 bases, J shed 5 bases, and the junction held 5 bases outside the gene matches. The germline V gene has CDR1 SGHRS and CDR2 YFSETQ. This CDR3 has 15 residues. CDR3 coding DNA: TGCGCCAGCAGCTTCCGACAGGGGGCGGAAGATACGCAGTATTTT. Translation gives CASSFRQGAEDTQYF.

J is TRBJ2-5 and V is TRBV19; TRBD2 matches 9 bases. This CDR3 comprises 16 residues. Germline CDR1 is LNHDA and CDR2 is SQIVND (reference sequence). The J segment lost 9 bases and the V segment lost 4 bases, leaving 15 bases of the junction unmatched. The CDR3 sequence: CASSNLPGLALLSQYF. The CDR3 nucleotides read TGTGCCAGTAGTAACCTACCGGGACTAGCTTTGCTGTCCCAGTACTTC.

The chain recombines TRBV14 with TRBJ1-2; 9 nucleotides line up with TRBD1. This CDR3 contains 15 residues. Germline assignment: CDR1 SGHDN and CDR2 FVKESK. V lost 4 bases and J lost 4; bases outside the gene matches: 7. The CDR3 nucleotides are TGTGCCAGCAGCCGCAGACCGGGACAGGGCTATGGCTACACCTTC. Protein product: CASSRRPGQGYGYTF. Based on the CDR3 plus reference TRBV14 and TRBJ1-2, the full variable domain is EAGVTQFPSHSVIEKGQTVTLRCDPISGHDNLYWYRRVMGKEIKFLLHFVKESKQDESGMPNNRFLAERTGGTYSTLKVQPAELEDSGVYFCASSRRPGQGYGYTFGSGTRLTVV.

The chain recombines TRBV11-3 with TRBJ2-5; 12 nucleotides line up with TRBD2. Germline V CDR1 and CDR2: SGHNT, YENEEA. This CDR3 region has 17 residues. V lost 3 bases, J lost 5 bases, and 10 bases stayed unmatched. CDR3 loop: CASSFGASGGVRETQYF. As DNA, the CDR3 is TGTGCCAGCAGCTTTGGGGCTAGCGGGGGGGTCCGGGAGACCCAGTACTTC. Full variable domain (outside the CDR3, taken from reference TRBV11-3 and TRBJ2-5): EAGVVQSPRYKIIEKKQPVAFWCNPISGHNTLYWYLQNLGQGPELLIRYENEEAVDDSQLPKDRFSAERLKGVDSTLKIQPAELGDSAVYLCASSFGASGGVRETQYFGPGTRLLVL.

This clone was seen only a few times. This chain joins TRBV10-1 and TRBJ1-1, with 8 bases matching TRBD1. CDR1 and CDR2 from the germline V gene are WNHNN and SYGVQD (reference sequence). The CDR3 is made up of 11 amino acids. Trimming took 6 bases from V and 11 from J; bases not matched to a gene: 5. In nucleotides, the CDR3 is TGCGCCAGCAGCGGACAGGGCGCGGCTTTCTTT. This translates into CASSGQGAAFF.

The chain links TRBV7-2 to TRBJ1-2; D unclear. With 5 bases removed from V and 5 bases from J, the gap between germline ends came to 12 bases. The CDR3 is made up of 13 amino acids. Germline V gene lookup returns CDR1 SGHTA and CDR2 FQGNSA. CDR3 residues: CASSPELLYGYTF. The CDR3 nucleotides are TGTGCCAGCAGCCCCGAACTCCTTTATGGCTACACCTTC.

This clone has just a few counts. This rearrangement joins TRBV11-3 to TRBJ1-5, with D possibly matching TRBD1 (5 bases). The germline V and J ends were trimmed by 1 base and 4 bases, with 11 bases remaining between them. Germline V CDR1 and CDR2: SGHNT, YENEEA. CDR3 length equals 15 residues. The CDR3 spells CASSLVGAGNQPQHF. The DNA of the CDR3 is TGTGCCAGCAGCTTAGTTGGGGCCGGAAATCAGCCCCAGCATTTT.